This paragraph reports one T cell receptor (beta chain). This sample's treatment: oral pan-JAK inhibitor, 5-10 mg twice daily. This sample stems from a study of CD8+ T cells in alopecia areata. Study-wide context: Severity of treated patients was scored by affected scalp percentage.

RNA extraction was followed by reverse transcription into cDNA, which acted as the sequencing template. Sequencing used immunoSEQ multiplex PCR; TCRdb keeps in-frame clones, though not all of them. The table has more than 150,000 clones, 45% to 75% seen once; the top ten hold about 3.5%. With 5 bases removed from V and 3 bases from J, the gap between germline ends came to 10 bases. CDR3 length equals 13 residues. Germline V lookup: CDR1 MNHEY, CDR2 SVGAGI. This specimen was CD4+ T cells sorted from blood, taken at week 4, from a patient treated with tofacitinib. This receptor was taken from a human donor with alopecia areata. The chain employs TRBV6-5 and TRBJ1-2, with a tentative D call TRBD1 (5 bases). The DNA for the CDR3 is TGTGCCAGCAGTCGCGGACAACACTATGGCTACACCTTC. This codes for CASSRGQHYGYTF.